This TCR beta chain was retrieved from a study of blood T cells in healthy people across ages. A sample-barcoded 5' primer and a J-beta primer mix were used in a second PCR of about 7 to 12 cycles. Every single cDNA molecule received a tag from a template-switch adaptor with 12 random nucleotides. TCRdb ran MiXCR on the 5' RACE reads and lists one entry per CDR3 protein. The repertoire holds about 1.4 million distinct CDR3 sequences, approximately 59% seen once, with more than 6% in the top ten. Total RNA was extracted at no less than 5.5 micrograms per sample. CDR3 length: 12 amino acids. V gave up 7 bases and J gave up 7 bases, with 11 bases separating them. Germline CDR1 and CDR2: MNHNS and SASEGT.

This TCR derives from a man between 18 and 35 years old in good health. Material for sequencing was blood. The genes are TRBV6-1 and TRBJ2-1, with unresolved D. CDR3 in DNA: TGTGCCAGCACTCGAGGACCGAATGAGCAGTTCTTC. It encodes CASTRGPNEQFF.